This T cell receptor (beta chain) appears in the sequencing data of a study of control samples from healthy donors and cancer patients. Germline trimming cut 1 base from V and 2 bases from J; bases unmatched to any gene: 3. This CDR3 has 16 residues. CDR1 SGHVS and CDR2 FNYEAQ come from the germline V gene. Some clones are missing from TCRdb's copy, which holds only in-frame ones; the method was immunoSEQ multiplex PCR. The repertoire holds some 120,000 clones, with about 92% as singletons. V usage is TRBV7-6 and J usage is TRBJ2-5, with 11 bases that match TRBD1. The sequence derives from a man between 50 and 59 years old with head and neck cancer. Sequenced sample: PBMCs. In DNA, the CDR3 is TGTGCCAGCAGCTTAGTTTGGGACAGGGGGCAAGAGACCCAGTACTTC. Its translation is CASSLVWDRGQETQYF.